A single T cell receptor (beta chain) is shown here with its context. These data belong to a study of blood T cells in healthy people across ages. A second PCR, run for about 7 to 11 cycles, used a sample-barcoded 5' primer plus a J-beta primer mix. TCRdb used MiXCR to reprocess the 5' RACE reads, holding one entry per CDR3 protein. The data contain 1.4 million or so distinct CDR3 sequences, 42% of them seen just once; the ten biggest clones take up about 4.1%. Germline V gives CDR1 DFQATT, CDR2 SNEGSKA (reference sequence). The V and J ends lost 3 bases and 10 bases, in that order; junction bases with no gene match: 14. The CDR3 sequence is 15 residues long.

This sequence joins TRBV20-1 and TRBJ2-1; 8 positions agree with TRBD2. The sample was blood. The origin of this receptor is a woman younger than 30 in good health. The CDR3 is CSARALAGPGVEQFF. CDR3 in DNA: TGCAGTGCTAGGGCCTTAGCGGGGCCGGGTGTGGAGCAGTTCTTC.